These T cell receptor beta chains were read from a single sample in a study of blood T cell repertoires in COVID-19. The assay was immunoSEQ multiplex PCR, and TCRdb's table has in-frame clones only and misses some. The sample consists of about 110,000 clones, roughly 72% of them appearing once. Sequenced input: peripheral blood. These receptors originate from an elderly man with acute or convalescent COVID-19. Both conserved end residues are part of each CDR3. A D gene is named only where the DNA matches it firmly. Some rows mark clone size as missing; the rest say once, few, many or name a class of expanded clone.

clone size,D gene,V gene,J gene,CDR3 protein,CDR3 DNA
few,-,TRBV6-5,TRBJ1-6,CASSYLQGGSPLHF,TGTGCCAGCAGTTACCTCCAGGGTGGGTCACCCCTCCACTTT
many,TRBD2,TRBV24-1,TRBJ2-1,CATSDFGTSSNEQFF,TGTGCCACCAGTGATTTCGGGACTAGCAGCAATGAGCAGTTCTTC
once,TRBD1,TRBV11-2,TRBJ2-5,CASSLETGERETQYF,TGTGCCAGCAGCTTAGAAACAGGGGAGAGAGAGACCCAGTACTTC
-,-,TRBV10-3,TRBJ1-5,CATGAGASGNQPQHF,TGTGCCACCGGGGCAGGGGCGTCGGGCAATCAGCCCCAGCATTTT
few,TRBD2,TRBV5-8,TRBJ2-7,CASRGLGLAAEQYF,TGTGCCAGCAGGGGCTTAGGACTAGCTGCCGAGCAGTACTTC
-,TRBD1,TRBV5-4,TRBJ2-7,CASSPIGQGYEQYF,TGTGCCAGCAGCCCCATAGGACAGGGCTACGAGCAGTACTTC
-,-,TRBV15,TRBJ2-1,CATSRGAGAGDEQFF,TGTGCCACCAGCAGAGGGGCGGGAGCAGGGGATGAGCAGTTCTTC
-,TRBD2,TRBV24-1,TRBJ2-3,CATSKGLGGLTDTQYF,TGTGCCACCAGTAAGGGACTAGGGGGTCTAACAGATACGCAGTATTTT
-,-,TRBV4-2,TRBJ2-6,CASSQSSSRTGANVLTF,TGTGCCAGCAGCCAATCGTCGTCGCGTACTGGGGCCAACGTCCTGACTTTC
-,-,TRBV5-5,TRBJ2-5,CASSLAVETQYF,TGTGCCAGCAGCTTGGCCGTAGAGACCCAGTACTTC
-,TRBD2,TRBV19,TRBJ2-5,CASSAGVIETQYF,TGTGCCAGTAGTGCGGGAGTGATAGAGACCCAGTACTTC
few,TRBD2,TRBV7-2,TRBJ2-1,CASSRFGTSGSNEQFF,TGTGCCAGCAGCCGTTTCGGGACTAGCGGATCCAATGAGCAGTTCTTC